A single sample is the source of the 27 T cell receptor beta chains below, sequenced in a study of OX40 agonist ivuxolimab in advanced cancers. Data came from immunoSEQ multiplex PCR; TCRdb stores just in-frame clones and leaves some out. The table includes tens of thousands of clones, 85% to 90% detected once. The material sequenced was CD4+ or CD8+ T cells sorted from blood, taken in a trial of the OX40 agonist ivuxolimab. The origin of the receptors is an adult with an advanced solid tumor such as melanoma, head and neck, liver or kidney cancer.

The count of this clone is one. The chain is built from TRBV9 and TRBJ2-7, with 11 positions matching TRBD2. V lost 2 bases to trimming and J lost 6 bases; unmatched junction nucleotides: 7. CDR1 is SGDLS and CDR2 is YYNGEE in the germline V gene. This CDR3 region has 15 residues. This CDR3 is CASSVRPTSGAEQYF. The CDR3 DNA is TGTGCCAGCAGCGTCCGACCGACTAGCGGGGCCGAGCAGTACTTC.

The chain joins TRBV7-9 to TRBJ2-2, with D unclear. Germline loops: CDR1 SEHNR, CDR2 FQNEAQ (reference sequence). The CDR3 has 14 residues. V lost 5 bases and J 1 base, leaving 8 bases between the germline ends. CDR3 in amino acids: CASSPQRNTGELFF. The CDR3 coding sequence is TGTGCCAGCAGCCCACAGAGGAACACCGGGGAGCTGTTTTTT. The full variable domain, with the rest looked up from reference TRBV7-9 and TRBJ2-2, is DTGVSQNPRHKITKRGQNVTFRCDPISEHNRLYWYRQTLGQGPEFLTYFQNEAQLEKSRLLSDRFSAERPKGSFSTLEIQRTEQGDSAMYLCASSPQRNTGELFFGEGSRLTVL.

A remark on this clone: At the DNA level, this CDR3 is encoded by other sequences in the same sample as well. The rearrangement links TRBV10-2 to TRBJ2-7; 11 nucleotides agree with TRBD1. With V trimmed by 4 bases and J by 7 bases, 6 bases remained unmatched. This CDR3 spans 14 amino acids. Germline V lookup: CDR1 WSHSY, CDR2 SAAADI. CDR3 amino acids: CASSGGQGAGEQYF. The CDR3 DNA reads as TGCGCCAGCAGTGGTGGACAGGGGGCGGGGGAGCAGTACTTC.

The chain joins TRBV28 to TRBJ1-1, with D unresolved. Deletions cut 6 bases from V and 1 base from J, with 9 bases between. Germline assignment: CDR1 MDHEN and CDR2 SYDVKM. The CDR3 totals 13 residues. The CDR3 protein is CASRGAANTEAFF. In DNA, the CDR3 is TGTGCCAGCAGGGGTGCGGCGAACACTGAAGCTTTCTTT.

The chain employs TRBV5-1 and TRBJ1-2; 10 nucleotides align to TRBD1. V shed 1 base and J 4 bases; nucleotides not matched to a gene: 4. CDR1 SGHRS and CDR2 YFSETQ come from the germline V gene. CDR3 size: 15 residues. The CDR3 sequence: CASSLTGQGLYGYTF. Written as DNA, the CDR3 is TGCGCCAGCAGCTTGACGGGACAGGGGCTCTATGGCTACACCTTC.

This chain joins TRBV29-1 and TRBJ2-5; TRBD2 agrees at 7 bases. The trim removed 4 bases at V and 3 bases at J, leaving 5 bases unmatched. Germline values: CDR1 SQVTM, CDR2 ANQGSEA. This CDR3 spans 13 amino acids. The CDR3 nucleotides are TGCAGCGTTGCCCTCCTAGCGGAAGAGACCCAGTACTTC. Translation gives CSVALLAEETQYF.

The chain recombines TRBV5-1 with TRBJ2-7; 8 positions agree with TRBD2. The CDR3 spans 16 residues. V gave up 2 bases and J gave up 5 bases; unmatched junction bases: 12. Germline CDR1 and CDR2: SGHRS and YFSETQ. The DNA for the CDR3 is TGCGCCAGCAGCTTAGCCGGGAGGGCCGGGATCAACGAGCAGTACTTC. The encoded protein is CASSLAGRAGINEQYF.

V gene TRBV2 combines with J gene TRBJ2-7, with D possibly being TRBD2 (6 bases). This CDR3 has 13 residues. CDR1 is SNHLY, CDR2 FYNNEI, per germline. The V gene lost 4 bases and the J gene lost 3 bases, with 10 bases spanning the gap. This CDR3 reads CASSAGTFYEQYF. In nucleotides, the CDR3 is TGTGCCAGCAGTGCGGGGACTTTCTACGAGCAGTACTTC.

The V call is TRBV5-4, the J call TRBJ1-2, with TRBD1 matching 8 bases. The germline CDR1 and CDR2 sequences are SGHNT and YYREEE (reference sequence). This CDR3 spans 15 amino acids. V dropped 1 base and J dropped 7; count of bases not matched to a gene: 9. CDR3 nucleotides: TGTGCCAGCAGCTTGTTGGACAGGGCGTTTGCTGGCTACACCTTC. Amino acid sequence: CASSLLDRAFAGYTF.

The chain is built from TRBV4-1 and TRBJ2-5; either TRBD1 or TRBD2 may fit D (7 bases each). Between the trimmed V and J ends, which lost 2 bases and 5 bases, there was a span of 15 bases. Germline CDR1 reads MGHRA; CDR2 reads YSYEKL. The CDR3 has 15 amino acids. CDR3 in DNA: TGCGCCAGCAGCCAATTAATCCAGGGGGGGGAGACCCAGTACTTC. Protein product: CASSQLIQGGETQYF.

This chain joins TRBV6-1 and TRBJ2-7; TRBD2 is a possible D gene (5 bases). Germline V gene data show CDR1 as MNHNS and CDR2 as SASEGT. The V gene lost 2 bases and the J gene lost 0 bases, with 20 bases spanning the gap. This CDR3 spans 18 amino acids. CDR3 DNA sequence: TGTGCCAGCAGTGAAACCATTCCGGGAATCACAAGCTCCTACGAGCAGTACTTC. As protein: CASSETIPGITSSYEQYF.

This chain joins TRBV28 and TRBJ1-5; D not certain. V was shortened by 6 bases and J by 0 bases, with 18 bases between the two germline ends. CDR3 length equals 17 residues. Germline V gene lookup returns CDR1 MDHEN and CDR2 SYDVKM. CDR3 loop: CASRVPDSLRSNQPQHF. CDR3 coding DNA: TGTGCCAGCAGAGTCCCGGACTCACTGCGTAGCAATCAGCCCCAGCATTTT.

The rearrangement links TRBV2 to TRBJ2-3; weak D call: TRBD2 (5 bases). Germline CDR1 is SNHLY and CDR2 is FYNNEI. This CDR3 has 15 amino acids. The V and J ends lost 9 bases and 1 base respectively, with 17 bases between them. The CDR3 coding sequence is TGTGCCAGTAAAATCAATAGCGAACGCACAGATACGCAGTATTTT. As protein: CASKINSERTDTQYF.

This chain connects TRBV27 to TRBJ1-2, with D possibly TRBD1 on 5 matching bases. The CDR3 sequence is 12 residues long. V was pared by 4 bases and J by 4 bases, with 7 bases between. In germline, CDR1 is MNHEY, CDR2 SMNVEV (reference sequence). CDR3 nucleotide sequence: TGTGCCAGCAGTTCCGACAGCTATGGCTACACCTTC. Its protein is CASSSDSYGYTF.

This clone was seen a single time. The rearrangement uses TRBV21-1 and TRBJ2-5; TRBD1, as called in the table, went unchecked against the DNA. TRBV21-1 is marked as a pseudogene. The CDR3 spans 16 residues. The CDR3 nucleotides read TGTGCCAGCAGCAAACGTTTTAACAGAAATCAAGAGACCCAGTACTTC. Protein: CASSKRFNRNQETQYF.

The CDR3 DNA reads TGTGCCAGCAGTTACGGCGGGACAGGGAACTATGGCTACACCTTC. Its protein product is CASSYGGTGNYGYTF. V is TRBV6-5 and J is TRBJ1-2, with 9 bases fitting TRBD1. V was clipped by 2 bases and J by 2 bases; unmatched bases: 3. Germline CDR1 is MNHEY and CDR2 is SVGAGI. The CDR3 length is 15 residues.

This chain uses TRBV29-1 with TRBJ1-1; weak D call: TRBD1 (5 bases). This CDR3 contains 11 residues. V was clipped by 5 bases and J by 5 bases, with 9 bases between them. Germline V gene lookup returns CDR1 SQVTM and CDR2 ANQGSEA. The CDR3 region has the DNA TGCAGCGTTTCAGGGTATACTGAAGCTTTCTTT. Amino acid sequence: CSVSGYTEAFF.

The CDR3 region has the DNA TGCAGTGCCATCTTTGCGGAGACCCAGTACTTC. It translates to CSAIFAETQYF. The V gene is TRBV20-1, the J gene TRBJ2-5; D unresolved. V lost 6 bases and J lost 5, with 10 bases in between. CDR1 is DFQATT and CDR2 is SNEGSKA in the germline V gene (reference sequence). There are 11 residues in the CDR3.

The chain has TRBV25-1 and TRBJ2-5; 9 nucleotides match TRBD1. There are 14 residues in the CDR3. CDR1 and CDR2 from the germline V gene are MGHDK and SYGVNS. Trimming removed 5 bases from V and 3 bases from J; junction bases left unmatched: 4. CDR3 in amino acids: CASSMRTGEETQYF. In nucleotides, the CDR3 is TGTGCCAGCAGTATGCGGACAGGGGAAGAGACCCAGTACTTC. Using reference TRBV25-1 and TRBJ2-5 for the parts outside the CDR3, the full variable domain is EADIYQTPRYLVIGTGKKITLECSQTMGHDKMYWYQQDPGMELHLIHYSYGVNSTEKGDLSSESTVSRIRTEHFPLTLESARPSHTSQYLCASSMRTGEETQYFGPGTRLLVL.

The J gene is TRBJ1-3, the V gene TRBV30; unclear D gene. Germline V gene data show CDR1 as GTSNPN and CDR2 as SVGIG (reference sequence). This CDR3 region has 14 residues. Deletions cut 4 bases from V and 0 bases from J, with 10 bases between. The DNA of the CDR3 is TGTGCCTGGAATTTCATGAGCTCTGGAAACACCATATATTTT. It specifies CAWNFMSSGNTIYF.

This chain connects TRBV10-3 to TRBJ1-5; 8 nucleotides match TRBD1. This CDR3 has 19 amino acids. Germline loops: CDR1 ENHRY, CDR2 SYGVKD. Trimming took 2 bases from V and 3 from J; bases not matched to a gene: 15. The CDR3 DNA reads TGTGCCATCAGTGAGCCGACAAGGGGACAGGACGGTACCAATCAGCCCCAGCATTTT. It translates to CAISEPTRGQDGTNQPQHF.

The chain joins TRBV18 to TRBJ2-7; 7 positions match TRBD1. Unmatched junction bases numbered 7, after V lost 6 bases and J lost 2 bases. The CDR3 runs to 14 residues. CDR1 and CDR2 from the germline V gene are KGHSH and LQKENI. As DNA, the CDR3 is TGTGCCAGCTCCGATCGGACAGGCACCTACGAGCAGTACTTC. As protein: CASSDRTGTYEQYF.

V gene TRBV19 combines with J gene TRBJ2-3; tentative D call: TRBD2 (5 bases). V gave up 1 base and J gave up 1 base, with 21 bases separating them. The germline CDR1 and CDR2 sequences are LNHDA and SQIVND (reference sequence). The CDR3 sequence is 19 residues long. The DNA for the CDR3 is TGTGCCAGTAGTATAGGAGGAGGTCACGCTCTTCCTGGCACAGATACGCAGTATTTT. Its translation: CASSIGGGHALPGTDTQYF. The entire variable domain, with the rest obtained from reference TRBV19 and TRBJ2-3, is as follows: DGGITQSPKYLFRKEGQNVTLSCEQNLNHDAMYWYRQDPGQGLRLIYYSQIVNDFQKGDIAEGYSVSREKKESFPLTVTSAQKNPTAFYLCASSIGGGHALPGTDTQYFGPGTRLTVL.

The CDR3 DNA is TGTGCCAGCAATGAAGAGAACTACGAGCAGTACTTC. It is translated as CASNEENYEQYF. This chain connects TRBV7-9 to TRBJ2-7; D unresolved. Trimming stripped 7 bases from V and 3 bases from J, with 10 bases between. The CDR3 has 12 amino acids. The germline gives CDR1 SEHNR, CDR2 FQNEAQ (reference sequence).

In the case of this clone: An end of the junction does not agree with germline; a read error may underlie this. V is TRBV5-5 and J is TRBJ2-7, with TRBD2 identical over 11 bases. The CDR3 covers 15 residues. The germline gives CDR1 SGHKS, CDR2 YYEKEE (reference sequence). CDR3 amino acids: CASTSTSGISSEQYF. The DNA of the CDR3 is TGTGCCAGCACCTCGACTAGCGGGATTTCCTCCGAGCAGTACTTC.

This rearrangement joins TRBV11-3 to TRBJ2-7; D tentatively reads TRBD1 or TRBD2 (5 bases each). In germline, CDR1 is SGHNT, CDR2 YENEEA. The CDR3 extends over 14 amino acids. V was cut by 5 bases and J by 2 bases, with 13 bases left in between. The CDR3 bases are TGTGCCAGCAGCCCGATGAGGGGTCCCTACGAGCAGTACTTC. Its protein is CASSPMRGPYEQYF. Using reference TRBV11-3 and TRBJ2-7 for the parts outside the CDR3, the full variable domain is EAGVVQSPRYKIIEKKQPVAFWCNPISGHNTLYWYLQNLGQGPELLIRYENEEAVDDSQLPKDRFSAERLKGVDSTLKIQPAELGDSAVYLCASSPMRGPYEQYFGPGTRLTVT.

This rearrangement joins TRBV5-1 to TRBJ2-1; maybe TRBD2 (5 bases). Germline CDR1 reads SGHRS; CDR2 reads YFSETQ. CDR3 length equals 14 residues. V gave up 5 bases and J gave up 1 base, with 10 bases separating them. The CDR3 reads CASRRELSYNEQFF. The CDR3 coding sequence is TGCGCCAGCAGGAGGGAGTTATCCTACAATGAGCAGTTCTTC.